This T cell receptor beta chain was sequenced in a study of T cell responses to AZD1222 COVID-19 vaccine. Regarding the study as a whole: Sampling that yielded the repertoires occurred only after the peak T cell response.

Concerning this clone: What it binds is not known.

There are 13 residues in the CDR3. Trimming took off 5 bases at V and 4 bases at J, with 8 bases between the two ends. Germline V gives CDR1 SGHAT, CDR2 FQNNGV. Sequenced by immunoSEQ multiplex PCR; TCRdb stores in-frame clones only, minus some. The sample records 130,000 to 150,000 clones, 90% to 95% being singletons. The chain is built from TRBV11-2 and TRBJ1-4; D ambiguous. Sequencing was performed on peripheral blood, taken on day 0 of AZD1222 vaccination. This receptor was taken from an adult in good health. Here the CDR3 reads CASSQHDNEKLFF. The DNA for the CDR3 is TGTGCCAGCAGCCAACACGATAATGAAAAACTGTTTTTT.